This entry lists 21 T cell receptor beta chains sequenced from one sample in a study of beta chain features in type 1 diabetes. Expressed TCRB transcripts were sequenced after all isolated RNA was converted to cDNA. The method was immunoSEQ multiplex PCR; TCRdb's version includes in-frame clones alone and lacks a portion of them. In the table there are roughly 610,000 clones, about a sixth of which are singletons. The sequencing sample was made of naive CD4+ T cells from blood. The receptor set was obtained from a young man in good health.

This clone was seen only a few times. This specimen includes other DNA sequences encoding the same CDR3. This chain joins TRBV2 and TRBJ1-6, with 7 bases lining up with TRBD1. The J segment lost 0 bases and the V segment lost 4 bases, leaving 3 bases of the junction unmatched. Germline assignment: CDR1 SNHLY and CDR2 FYNNEI. The CDR3 sequence is 16 residues long. The CDR3 loop is CASSGQGSSYNSPLHF. CDR3 coding DNA: TGTGCCAGCAGTGGACAGGGCAGCTCCTATAATTCACCCCTCCACTTT.

This clone occurred once. V and J are TRBV5-1 and TRBJ1-1; D remains unclear. V was shortened by 1 base and J by 0 bases, with 7 bases between the two germline ends. Germline assignment: CDR1 SGHRS and CDR2 YFSETQ. This CDR3 has 14 amino acids. The CDR3 protein is CASSLLQVNTEAFF. The CDR3 DNA sequence: TGCGCCAGCAGCTTGTTGCAGGTGAACACTGAAGCTTTCTTT.

The table lists this clone with a few counts. CDR3 DNA: TGTGCCAGCAGAAGCGGGGGGGTTTTGTCAGATACGCAGTATTTT. This codes for CASRSGGVLSDTQYF. J is TRBJ2-3 and V is TRBV6-5; 10 bases agree with TRBD2. The V gene's germline CDR1 is MNHEY and CDR2 SVGAGI. The V and J ends lost 6 bases and 4 bases, in that order; junction bases with no gene match: 7. The CDR3 runs 15 residues.

This chain joins TRBV6-5 and TRBJ1-2; a weak D match, TRBD1 (5 bases). This CDR3 has 14 amino acids. Trimming took 7 bases from V and 6 from J, leaving 18 bases between them. Germline V CDR1 and CDR2: MNHEY, SVGAGI. In nucleotides, the CDR3 is TGTGCCAGCATCCCCTGGTCAGGGATGGATGGCTACACCTTC. Encoded protein: CASIPWSGMDGYTF.

The rearrangement uses TRBV9 and TRBJ1-5; no definite D call. Trimming removed 0 bases from V and 11 bases from J, with 15 bases in between. CDR3 length: 14 amino acids. Germline assignment: CDR1 SGDLS and CDR2 YYNGEE. The CDR3 loop is CASSVGPGADAQHF. The CDR3 DNA reads TGTGCCAGCAGCGTAGGGCCAGGAGCCGACGCCCAGCATTTT.

This clone was seen more than once but under ten times. The chain is built from TRBV18 and TRBJ2-7, with 8 positions matching TRBD1. This CDR3 is 16 amino acids long. Losses at the gene ends were 5 bases for V and 1 base for J; bases not matched to a gene: 10. The germline V gene has CDR1 KGHSH and CDR2 LQKENI. CDR3 sequence: CASSELRDRWSYEQYF. The CDR3 DNA follows: TGTGCCAGCTCAGAGCTCCGGGACAGGTGGTCCTACGAGCAGTACTTC.

CDR3 in amino acids: CASSFPTLSGANVLTF. For the CDR3, the DNA is TGTGCCAGCAGCTTCCCGACCTTGTCTGGGGCCAACGTCCTGACTTTC. The J gene is TRBJ2-6, the V gene TRBV7-2; D unclear. Trimming removed 3 bases from V and 1 base from J, with 10 bases in between. This CDR3 contains 16 residues. Germline values: CDR1 SGHTA, CDR2 FQGNSA. Full variable domain (remainder filled in from reference TRBV7-2 and TRBJ2-6): GAGVSQSPSNKVTEKGKDVELRCDPISGHTALYWYRQSLGQGLEFLIYFQGNSAPDKSGLPSDRFSAERTGGSVSTLTIQRTQQEDSAVYLCASSFPTLSGANVLTFGAGSRLTVL.

The chain couples TRBV18 to TRBJ1-2; TRBD1 matches at 9 bases. V lost 0 bases, J lost 8 bases, and 4 bases stayed unmatched. The CDR3 runs 14 residues. Germline V gene lookup returns CDR1 KGHSH and CDR2 LQKENI. The DNA for the CDR3 is TGTGCCAGCTCACCACCTACAGGGGGCCGGGGCTACACCTTC. It yields the protein CASSPPTGGRGYTF.

The CDR3 loop reads CASSTYRGPYNEQFF. In DNA form, the CDR3 reads TGTGCCAGCAGTACCTACAGGGGACCCTACAATGAGCAGTTCTTC. V and J are TRBV6-5 and TRBJ2-1, with TRBD1 matching over 7 bases. V was pared by 5 bases and J by 2 bases, with 6 bases of the junction left unmatched. The CDR3 runs 15 residues. Germline CDR1 and CDR2: MNHEY and SVGAGI.

Note on this clone: The sample has other DNA sequences that encode this CDR3 too. This chain uses TRBV9 with TRBJ1-1, with TRBD1 as a possible D gene (5 bases). This CDR3 spans 15 amino acids. Per the germline V gene, CDR1 is SGDLS and CDR2 is YYNGEE. Trimming pared 0 bases from V and 1 base from J, leaving 10 bases between. The CDR3 nucleotides are TGTGCCAGCAGCGTAGCCCCCACAGGGAACACTGAAGCTTTCTTT. The encoded protein is CASSVAPTGNTEAFF. Full variable domain (remainder filled in from reference TRBV9 and TRBJ1-1): DSGVTQTPKHLITATGQRVTLRCSPRSGDLSVYWYQQSLDQGLQFLIQYYNGEERAKGNILERFSAQQFPDLHSELNLSSLELGDSALYFCASSVAPTGNTEAFFGQGTRLTVV.

This clone was found once. The J gene is TRBJ2-7, the V gene TRBV6-5, with TRBD1 as a possible D gene (6 bases). Germline CDR1 MNHEY, CDR2 SVGAGI. The CDR3 spans 13 residues. With 6 bases removed from V and 2 bases from J, the gap between germline ends came to 11 bases. CDR3 in amino acids: CASSYGQPYEQYF. The CDR3, as DNA: TGTGCCAGCAGCTATGGACAGCCCTACGAGCAGTACTTC.

V and J are TRBV7-9 and TRBJ2-7, with 12 positions matching TRBD2. CDR1 and CDR2 (germline): SEHNR, FQNEAQ (reference sequence). After removal of 3 bases from V and 4 bases from J, the junction contained 10 bases not matched to a gene. The length of the CDR3 is 17 residues. The DNA for the CDR3 is TGTGCCAGCAGCTTCGTATTGACTAGCGGGAGATCGTACGAGCAGTACTTC. It is translated as CASSFVLTSGRSYEQYF. Looking up the rest from reference TRBV7-9 and TRBJ2-7 gives the full variable domain: DTGVSQNPRHKITKRGQNVTFRCDPISEHNRLYWYRQTLGQGPEFLTYFQNEAQLEKSRLLSDRFSAERPKGSFSTLEIQRTEQGDSAMYLCASSFVLTSGRSYEQYFGPGTRLTVT.

The J gene is TRBJ2-7, the V gene TRBV18; D call uncertain. V lost 6 bases and J lost 4, with 13 bases in between. CDR1 and CDR2 from the germline V gene are KGHSH and LQKENI. The CDR3 totals 13 residues. CDR3 bases: TGTGCCAGCTCGTCTGGACGGATTTACGAGCAGTACTTC. As protein: CASSSGRIYEQYF.

The V and J genes are TRBV27 and TRBJ2-5, with 8 bases that match TRBD2. The CDR3 spans 14 residues. Germline assignment: CDR1 MNHEY and CDR2 SMNVEV (reference sequence). Germline trimming cut 4 bases from V and 1 base from J; bases unmatched to any gene: 2. DNA for the CDR3: TGTGCCAGCAGTTGGGCGGGGGGCCAAGAGACCCAGTACTTC. Translated, it gives CASSWAGGQETQYF.

The sample holds a few counts of this clone. The chain employs TRBV7-2 and TRBJ1-1; 7 bases are a match to TRBD1. The trim removed 4 bases at V and 0 bases at J, leaving 2 bases unmatched. CDR3 length equals 14 residues. Germline loops: CDR1 SGHTA, CDR2 FQGNSA. This CDR3 is CASSSDRLNTEAFF. The CDR3 nucleotides read TGTGCCAGCAGCTCGGACAGGCTGAACACTGAAGCTTTCTTT.

The V gene is TRBV14, the J gene TRBJ2-1; the D is unclear. Germline CDR1 reads SGHDN; CDR2 reads FVKESK. Trimming cost V 1 base and J 10 bases, with 5 bases left between them. This CDR3 comprises 11 residues. CDR3 amino acids: CASSQGMEQFF. The CDR3 coding sequence is TGTGCCAGCAGCCAAGGCATGGAGCAGTTCTTC.

The chain combines TRBV27 with TRBJ2-1, with 11 bases aligning to TRBD2. CDR3 length equals 18 residues. With 2 bases clipped from V and 1 base from J, the junction kept 7 bases outside the gene matches. CDR1 and CDR2 (germline): MNHEY, SMNVEV (reference sequence). CDR3 sequence reads: CASSLGLAGGRSYNEQFF. The CDR3 DNA sequence: TGTGCCAGCAGTTTAGGGCTAGCGGGAGGCAGGTCCTACAATGAGCAGTTCTTC.

This clone has only a few counts. The rearrangement joins TRBV5-1 to TRBJ2-3; no definite D call. The germline V and J ends were trimmed by 4 bases and 3 bases, with 24 bases remaining between them. CDR1 is SGHRS, CDR2 YFSETQ, per germline. The CDR3 consists of 18 residues. The CDR3 nucleotides read TGCGCCAGCAGCGCGCAACTCCTCAGCCGGAGACTTACAGATACGCAGTATTTT. Protein sequence: CASSAQLLSRRLTDTQYF. Full variable domain (remainder filled in from reference TRBV5-1 and TRBJ2-3): KAGVTQTPRYLIKTRGQQVTLSCSPISGHRSVSWYQQTPGQGLQFLFEYFSETQRNKGNFPGRFSGRQFSNSRSEMNVSTLELGDSALYLCASSAQLLSRRLTDTQYFGPGTRLTVL.

The V gene is TRBV25-1, the J gene TRBJ2-3; no firm D call. The CDR3 covers 13 residues. Germline V lookup: CDR1 MGHDK, CDR2 SYGVNS. Trimming shortened V by 2 bases and J by 1 base, and 4 bases separated the two germline ends. This chain's CDR3 is CASSEAGTDTQYF. CDR3 DNA sequence: TGTGCCAGCAGTGAAGCGGGCACAGATACGCAGTATTTT.

The chain carries TRBV18 and TRBJ1-5; 9 positions agree with TRBD1. V was pared by 3 bases and J by 5 bases, with 11 bases of the junction left unmatched. The CDR3 spans 17 residues. Germline loops: CDR1 KGHSH, CDR2 LQKENI. The CDR3 here is CASSPVADGTGHQPQHF. The CDR3 coding sequence is TGTGCCAGCTCACCGGTTGCAGATGGGACAGGGCATCAGCCCCAGCATTTT.

This clone was counted between two and nine times. The rearrangement links TRBV9 to TRBJ1-4; the D gene is possibly TRBD1 (5 bases). Trimming cost V 3 bases and J 7 bases, with 16 bases left between them. The CDR3 has 15 amino acids. Germline V gene data show CDR1 as SGDLS and CDR2 as YYNGEE. The CDR3 is CASSARWGGSEKLFF. DNA of the CDR3: TGTGCCAGCAGCGCCCGGTGGGGGGGGAGTGAAAAACTGTTTTTT.